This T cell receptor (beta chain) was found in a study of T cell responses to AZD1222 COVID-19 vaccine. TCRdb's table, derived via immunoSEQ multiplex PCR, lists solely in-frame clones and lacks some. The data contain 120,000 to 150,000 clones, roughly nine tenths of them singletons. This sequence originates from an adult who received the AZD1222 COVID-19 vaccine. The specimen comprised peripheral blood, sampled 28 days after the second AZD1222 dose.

This CDR3 reads CASSKLGQVGGRGNQPQHF. The CDR3 DNA sequence: TGTGCCAGTAGCAAGCTAGGACAAGTGGGAGGAAGAGGCAATCAGCCCCAGCATTTT. J is TRBJ1-5 and V is TRBV19, with D tentatively TRBD1 (5 bases). Germline V gives CDR1 LNHDA, CDR2 SQIVND (reference sequence). The CDR3 totals 19 residues. V was clipped by 6 bases and J by 2 bases, with 26 bases between them.